Listed below are T cell receptor beta chains from one sample, sequenced in a study of blood T cell repertoires in COVID-19. Sequencing used immunoSEQ multiplex PCR; TCRdb keeps in-frame clones, though not all of them. The profile shows fewer than 150,000 clones, 87% of them singletons. Sample: peripheral blood. The receptors originated from a woman in her 70s with acute or convalescent COVID-19. Each CDR3 is given with its conserved first and last residue. D genes are given only for firm matches. Clone size appears in some rows only: once, few, many, or a class for an expanded clone.

CDR3aa | CDR3nt | d_gene | abundance | j_gene | v_gene
CASSLELGELFF | TGCGCCAGCAGCTTGGAGCTCGGGGAGCTGTTTTTT | - | - | TRBJ2-2 | TRBV5-1
CASSETVVRDRATDTQYF | TGTGCCAGCAGTGAAACAGTTGTCAGGGATCGGGCCACAGATACGCAGTATTTT | - | - | TRBJ2-3 | TRBV25-1
CASSKTGVDNSPLHF | TGTGCCAGCAGTAAGACAGGGGTCGATAATTCACCCCTCCACTTT | TRBD1 | - | TRBJ1-6 | TRBV2
CAMGSPSGGGTDTQYF | TGTGCCATGGGCTCCCCGAGCGGGGGGGGCACAGATACGCAGTATTTT | TRBD2 | - | TRBJ2-3 | TRBV10-3
CASSLDLVSARYGYTF | TGTGCCAGCAGCTTAGATCTAGTCAGTGCTAGGTATGGCTACACCTTC | - | - | TRBJ1-2 | TRBV11-2
CASGSGTYNEQFF | TGTGCCAGCGGGTCAGGCACCTACAATGAGCAGTTCTTC | - | - | TRBJ2-1 | TRBV2
CATTRGDRNNEQFF | TGTGCCACCACCAGGGGGGACAGGAACAATGAGCAGTTCTTC | TRBD1 | - | TRBJ2-1 | TRBV15
CAWAGTGVTPLHF | TGTGCCTGGGCCGGGACAGGGGTTACACCCCTCCACTTT | TRBD1 | - | TRBJ1-6 | TRBV30
CASSMTTGRSQPQHF | TGTGCCAGCTCGATGACTACAGGGAGATCCCAGCCCCAGCATTTT | - | few | TRBJ1-5 | TRBV18
CASRQTGGSGELFF | TGTGCCAGCAGACAGACGGGAGGGTCCGGGGAGCTGTTTTTT | TRBD2 | - | TRBJ2-2 | TRBV7-9
CASSLETPLTHEQYF | TGCGCCAGCAGCTTGGAGACTCCTTTAACCCACGAGCAGTACTTC | - | - | TRBJ2-7 | TRBV5-1
CASSSGRGNTEAFF | TGTGCCAGCAGCTCCGGTCGTGGGAACACTGAAGCTTTCTTT | - | once | TRBJ1-1 | TRBV5-4
CASSLSGDNNQPQHF | TGTGCCAGCAGTTTATCGGGGGATAACAATCAGCCCCAGCATTTT | - | few | TRBJ1-5 | TRBV28
CAISTGVENQPQHF | TGTGCCATCAGCACAGGGGTTGAGAATCAGCCCCAGCATTTT | TRBD1 | - | TRBJ1-5 | TRBV10-3
CASSVVGTPEYNEQFF | TGTGCCAGCAGCGTAGTTGGAACCCCGGAGTACAATGAGCAGTTCTTC | - | - | TRBJ2-1 | TRBV9
CASNPRQTGHYGYTF | TGTGCCAGCAACCCTCGACAGACAGGACACTATGGCTACACCTTC | - | - | TRBJ1-2 | TRBV28
CASSMRGGRLQPQHF | TGTGCCAGTAGTATGCGGGGAGGTCGTCTTCAGCCCCAGCATTTT | - | - | TRBJ1-5 | TRBV19
CASRITGTAYEQYF | TGTGCCAGCAGAATAACCGGGACAGCCTACGAGCAGTACTTC | TRBD1 | - | TRBJ2-7 | TRBV6-6
CAWNRQGGGQPQHF | TGTGCCTGGAACCGACAGGGTGGGGGTCAGCCCCAGCATTTT | TRBD1 | - | TRBJ1-5 | TRBV30
CATRIQGETEAFF | TGCGCCACCAGGATACAGGGAGAGACTGAAGCTTTCTTT | - | - | TRBJ1-1 | TRBV10-2
CASRWGTANEKLFF | TGTGCCAGTAGATGGGGCACAGCTAATGAAAAACTGTTTTTT | - | - | TRBJ1-4 | TRBV19
CASSVDGGASGIQYF | TGTGCCAGCAGCGTAGATGGGGGGGCTAGCGGGATCCAGTACTTC | TRBD2 | - | TRBJ2-5 | TRBV9
CASRGGGLGGYTF | TGTGCCAGCCGCGGGGGGGGGCTTGGAGGCTACACCTTC | - | - | TRBJ1-2 | TRBV13
CASSLAPPVRQILAKNIQYF | TGTGCCAGCAGCTTAGCGCCCCCGGTCAGACAGATCTTAGCCAAAAACATTCAGTACTTC | - | once | TRBJ2-4 | TRBV7-2
CASSLAWQDEQYF | TGTGCCAGCAGCTTAGCCTGGCAGGACGAGCAGTACTTC | - | - | TRBJ2-7 | TRBV11-2
CASSLTASTLYEQYF | TGTGCCAGCAGCTTAACAGCTAGCACCCTTTACGAGCAGTACTTC | - | - | TRBJ2-7 | TRBV7-3
CASSLRYYGYTF | TGTGCCAGCAGTTTGAGGTACTATGGCTACACCTTC | - | - | TRBJ1-2 | TRBV28
CASRKRGIYEQYF | TGTGCCAGCAGAAAAAGGGGGATCTACGAGCAGTACTTC | - | once | TRBJ2-7 | TRBV12-3/TRBV12-4
CASSNLIWQTYYNEQFF | TGTGCCAGCAGCAACTTAATATGGCAGACTTATTACAATGAGCAGTTCTTC | - | - | TRBJ2-1 | TRBV21-1
CASSLESGRGTEAFF | TGTGCCAGCAGCTTAGAGTCGGGGAGGGGCACTGAAGCTTTCTTT | - | - | TRBJ1-1 | TRBV7-6
CASSIWGTMNTEAFF | TGTGCCAGTAGTATATGGGGCACTATGAACACTGAAGCTTTCTTT | - | - | TRBJ1-1 | TRBV19
CASSRGAGVGDTQYF | TGTGCCAGCTCACGCGGGGCCGGTGTAGGAGATACGCAGTATTTT | - | - | TRBJ2-3 | TRBV18
CASRTGGLAGDLYEQYF | TGTGCCAGCAGAACGGGGGGACTAGCGGGGGACCTCTACGAGCAGTACTTC | TRBD2 | - | TRBJ2-7 | TRBV2
CSASAYEQYF | TGCAGTGCTAGTGCTTACGAGCAGTACTTC | - | - | TRBJ2-7 | TRBV20-1
CATSALLGGNEQFF | TGTGCCACCAGTGCCCTGTTGGGGGGAAATGAGCAGTTCTTC | - | - | TRBJ2-1 | TRBV24-1
CASSLERVNYGYTF | TGCGCCAGCAGCTTGGAACGGGTTAACTATGGCTACACCTTC | - | - | TRBJ1-2 | TRBV5-1
CAFWGGLYGYTF | TGTGCTTTCTGGGGGGGCCTCTATGGCTACACCTTC | - | - | TRBJ1-2 | TRBV30
CASSPTGNTEAFF | TGTGCCAGCAGTCCCACAGGGAACACTGAAGCTTTCTTT | - | - | TRBJ1-1 | TRBV28
CASSYQDRGRDGYTF | TGTGCCAGCAGTTACCAGGACAGGGGGCGGGATGGCTACACCTTC | TRBD1 | - | TRBJ1-2 | TRBV6-5
CASSLVPDSTGELFF | TGTGCCAGCAGTTTAGTCCCAGACAGCACCGGGGAGCTGTTTTTT | - | - | TRBJ2-2 | TRBV28
CASSAGGWTSSIEQYF | TGCGCCAGCAGCGCAGGGGGATGGACATCTTCTATAGAGCAGTACTTC | TRBD1 | - | TRBJ2-7 | TRBV5-1
CASRDDDRVYGYTF | TGTGCCAGCAGAGACGATGACAGGGTCTATGGCTACACCTTC | TRBD1 | - | TRBJ1-2 | TRBV28